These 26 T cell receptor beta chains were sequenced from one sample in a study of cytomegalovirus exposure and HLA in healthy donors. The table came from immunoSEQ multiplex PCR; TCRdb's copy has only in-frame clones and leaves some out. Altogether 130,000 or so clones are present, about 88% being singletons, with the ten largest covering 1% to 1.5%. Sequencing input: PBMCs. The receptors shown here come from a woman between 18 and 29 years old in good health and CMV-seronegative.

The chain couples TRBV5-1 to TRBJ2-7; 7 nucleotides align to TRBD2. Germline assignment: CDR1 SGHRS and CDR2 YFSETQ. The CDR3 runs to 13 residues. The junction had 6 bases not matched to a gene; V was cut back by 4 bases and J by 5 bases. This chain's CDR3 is CASSGEGYHEQYF. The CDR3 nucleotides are TGCGCCAGCAGCGGGGAGGGGTACCACGAGCAGTACTTC.

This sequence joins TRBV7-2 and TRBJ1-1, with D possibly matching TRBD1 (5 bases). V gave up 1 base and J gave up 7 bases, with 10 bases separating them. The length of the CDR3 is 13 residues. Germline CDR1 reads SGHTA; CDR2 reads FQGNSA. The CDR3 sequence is CASSLVGRVEAFF. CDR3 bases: TGTGCCAGCAGCTTAGTGGGCAGGGTTGAAGCTTTCTTT.

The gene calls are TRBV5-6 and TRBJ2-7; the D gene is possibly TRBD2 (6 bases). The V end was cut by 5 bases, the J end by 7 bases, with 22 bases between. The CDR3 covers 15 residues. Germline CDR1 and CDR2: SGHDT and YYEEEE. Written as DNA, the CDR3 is TGTGCCAGCAGGCAGAGTGGCTCCCTTCGGGGGGAGCAGTACTTC. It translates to CASRQSGSLRGEQYF.

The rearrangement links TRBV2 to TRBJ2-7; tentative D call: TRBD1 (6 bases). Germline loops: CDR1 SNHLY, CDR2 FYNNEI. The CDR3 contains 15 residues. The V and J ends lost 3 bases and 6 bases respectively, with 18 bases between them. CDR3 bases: TGTGCCAGCAGTGACCCCGACAGGCTCGGGGTCGAGCAGTACTTC. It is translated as CASSDPDRLGVEQYF.

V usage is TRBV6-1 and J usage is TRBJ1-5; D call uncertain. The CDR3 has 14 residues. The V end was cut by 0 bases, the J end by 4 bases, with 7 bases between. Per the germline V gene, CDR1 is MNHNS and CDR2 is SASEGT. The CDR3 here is CASSEASGNQPQHF. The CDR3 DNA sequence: TGTGCCAGCAGTGAAGCGTCCGGTAATCAGCCCCAGCATTTT.

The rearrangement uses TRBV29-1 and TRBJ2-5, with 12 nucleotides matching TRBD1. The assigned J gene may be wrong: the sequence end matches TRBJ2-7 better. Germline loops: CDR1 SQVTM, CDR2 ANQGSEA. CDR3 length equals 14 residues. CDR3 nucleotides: TGCAGCGTGCGGGGACAGGGGGCAAGGGGCGAGCAGTACTTC. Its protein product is CSVRGQGARGEQYF.

This CDR3 is CASIQQGVDYGYTF. In DNA, the CDR3 is TGTGCCAGCATTCAACAGGGGGTGGACTATGGCTACACCTTC. This chain uses TRBV2 with TRBJ1-2, with 8 bases lining up with TRBD1. The junction had 7 bases not matched to a gene; V was cut back by 7 bases and J by 3 bases. The CDR3 sequence is 14 residues long. From germline, CDR1 is SNHLY and CDR2 FYNNEI.

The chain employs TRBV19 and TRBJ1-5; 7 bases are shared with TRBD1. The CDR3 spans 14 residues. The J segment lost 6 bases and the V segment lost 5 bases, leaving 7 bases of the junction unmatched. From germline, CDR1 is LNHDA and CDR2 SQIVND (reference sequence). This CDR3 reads CASSVDRVGQPQHF. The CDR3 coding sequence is TGTGCCAGTAGTGTCGACAGGGTTGGTCAGCCCCAGCATTTT.

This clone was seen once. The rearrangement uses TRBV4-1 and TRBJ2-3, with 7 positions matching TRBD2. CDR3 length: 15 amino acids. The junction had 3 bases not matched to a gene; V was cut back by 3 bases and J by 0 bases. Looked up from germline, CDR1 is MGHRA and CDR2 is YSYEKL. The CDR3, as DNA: TGCGCCAGCAGCCAGACTAGCTTAAGCACAGATACGCAGTATTTT. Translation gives CASSQTSLSTDTQYF.

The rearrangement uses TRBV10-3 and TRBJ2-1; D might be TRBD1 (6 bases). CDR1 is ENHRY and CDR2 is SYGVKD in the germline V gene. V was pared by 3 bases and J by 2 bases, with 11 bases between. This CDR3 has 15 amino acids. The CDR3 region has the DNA TGTGCCATCAGTGACGGGACAACGCCCTACAATGAGCAGTTCTTC. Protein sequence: CAISDGTTPYNEQFF.

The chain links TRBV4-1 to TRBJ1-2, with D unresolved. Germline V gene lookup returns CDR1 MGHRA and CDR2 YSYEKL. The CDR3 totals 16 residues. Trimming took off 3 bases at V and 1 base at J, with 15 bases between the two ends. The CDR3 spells CASSQPGRRGNYGYTF. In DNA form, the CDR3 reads TGCGCCAGCAGCCAGCCCGGACGTCGGGGTAACTATGGCTACACCTTC.

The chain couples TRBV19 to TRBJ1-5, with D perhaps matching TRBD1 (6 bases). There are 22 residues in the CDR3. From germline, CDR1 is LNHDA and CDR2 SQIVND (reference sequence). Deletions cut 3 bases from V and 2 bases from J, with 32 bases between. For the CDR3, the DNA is TGTGCCAGTAGTATCCACGGAGGGGGGGAATTGGGCTCCTATATTGGCAATCAGCCCCAGCATTTT. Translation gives CASSIHGGGELGSYIGNQPQHF.

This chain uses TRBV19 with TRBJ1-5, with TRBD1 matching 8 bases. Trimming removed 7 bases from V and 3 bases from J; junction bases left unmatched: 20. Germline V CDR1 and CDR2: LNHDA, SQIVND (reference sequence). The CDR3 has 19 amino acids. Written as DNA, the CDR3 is TGTGCCAGTACCTTTGGAATCGGGCAGGGGGCCGGGGTCAATCAGCCCCAGCATTTT. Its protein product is CASTFGIGQGAGVNQPQHF. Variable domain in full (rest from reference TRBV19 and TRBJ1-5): DGGITQSPKYLFRKEGQNVTLSCEQNLNHDAMYWYRQDPGQGLRLIYYSQIVNDFQKGDIAEGYSVSREKKESFPLTVTSAQKNPTAFYLCASTFGIGQGAGVNQPQHFGDGTRLSIL.

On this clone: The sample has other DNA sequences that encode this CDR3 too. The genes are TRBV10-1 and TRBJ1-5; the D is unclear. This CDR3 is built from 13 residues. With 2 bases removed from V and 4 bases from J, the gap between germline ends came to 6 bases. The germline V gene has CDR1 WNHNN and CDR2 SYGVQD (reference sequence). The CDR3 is CASSERENQPQHF. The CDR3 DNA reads TGCGCCAGCAGTGAGCGAGAAAATCAGCCCCAGCATTTT.

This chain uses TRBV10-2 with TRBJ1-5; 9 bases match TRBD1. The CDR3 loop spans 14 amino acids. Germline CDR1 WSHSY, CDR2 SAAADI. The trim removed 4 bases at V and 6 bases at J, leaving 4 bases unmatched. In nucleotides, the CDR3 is TGCGCCAGCAGTGCCGGGACAGGGATTCAGCCCCAGCATTTT. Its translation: CASSAGTGIQPQHF.

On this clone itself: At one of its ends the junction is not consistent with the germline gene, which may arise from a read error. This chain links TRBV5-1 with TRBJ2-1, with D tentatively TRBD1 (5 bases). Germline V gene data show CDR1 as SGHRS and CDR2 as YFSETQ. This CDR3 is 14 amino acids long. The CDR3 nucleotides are TGCGCCAGCAGAGGGGCAGTCTCCGACAATGAGCAGTTCTTC. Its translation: CASRGAVSDNEQFF.

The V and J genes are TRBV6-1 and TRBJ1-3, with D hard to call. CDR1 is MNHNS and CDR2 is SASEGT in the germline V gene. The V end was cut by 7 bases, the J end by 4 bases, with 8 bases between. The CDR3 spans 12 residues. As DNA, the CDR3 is TGTGCCAGCACGGGGTTAGGAAACACCATATATTTT. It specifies CASTGLGNTIYF.

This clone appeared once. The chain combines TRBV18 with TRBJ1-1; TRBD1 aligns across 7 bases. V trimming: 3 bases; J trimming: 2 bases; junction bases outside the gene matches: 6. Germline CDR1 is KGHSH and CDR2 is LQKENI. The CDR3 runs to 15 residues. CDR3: CASSPGTAGNTEAFF. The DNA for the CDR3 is TGTGCCAGCTCACCTGGGACAGCCGGTAACACTGAAGCTTTCTTT.

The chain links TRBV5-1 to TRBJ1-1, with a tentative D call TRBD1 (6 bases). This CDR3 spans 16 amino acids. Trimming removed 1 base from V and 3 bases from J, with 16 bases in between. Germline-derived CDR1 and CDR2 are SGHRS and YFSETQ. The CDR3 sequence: CASSLWDIQGYTEAFF. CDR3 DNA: TGCGCCAGCAGCTTGTGGGATATACAGGGTTACACTGAAGCTTTCTTT.

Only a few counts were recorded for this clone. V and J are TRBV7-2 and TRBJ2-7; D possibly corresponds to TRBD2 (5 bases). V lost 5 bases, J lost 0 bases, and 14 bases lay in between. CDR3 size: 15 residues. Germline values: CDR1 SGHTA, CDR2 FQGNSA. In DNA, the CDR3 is TGTGCCAGCAGCCTTCTCTCTGGGAGCTCCTACGAGCAGTACTTC. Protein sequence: CASSLLSGSSYEQYF.

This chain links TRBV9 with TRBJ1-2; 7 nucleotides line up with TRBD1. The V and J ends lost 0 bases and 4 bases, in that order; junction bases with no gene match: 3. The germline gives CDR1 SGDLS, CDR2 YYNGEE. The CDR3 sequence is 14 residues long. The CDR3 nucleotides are TGTGCCAGCAGCGTAGAGGGGGCCGTCTATGGCTACACCTTC. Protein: CASSVEGAVYGYTF.

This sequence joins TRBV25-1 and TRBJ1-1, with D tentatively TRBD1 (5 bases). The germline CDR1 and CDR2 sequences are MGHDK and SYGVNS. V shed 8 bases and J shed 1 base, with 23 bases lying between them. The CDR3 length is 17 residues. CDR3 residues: CASSYAGFLGRNTEAFF. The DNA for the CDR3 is TGTGCCAGCTCTTACGCAGGGTTTTTAGGAAGGAACACTGAAGCTTTCTTT. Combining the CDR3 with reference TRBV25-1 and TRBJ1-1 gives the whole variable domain EADIYQTPRYLVIGTGKKITLECSQTMGHDKMYWYQQDPGMELHLIHYSYGVNSTEKGDLSSESTVSRIRTEHFPLTLESARPSHTSQYLCASSYAGFLGRNTEAFFGQGTRLTVV.

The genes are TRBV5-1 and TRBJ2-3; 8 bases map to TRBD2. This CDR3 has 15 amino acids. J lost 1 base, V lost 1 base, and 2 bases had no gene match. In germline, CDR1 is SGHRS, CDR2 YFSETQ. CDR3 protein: CASSLLSGGTDTQYF. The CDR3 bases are TGCGCCAGCAGCTTGCTTAGCGGGGGCACAGATACGCAGTATTTT.

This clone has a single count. The DNA for the CDR3 is TGCGCCAGCACCATGATCGGGGTCCCTAGCACAGATACGCAGTATTTT. Translation: CASTMIGVPSTDTQYF. The chain links TRBV5-1 to TRBJ2-3; a possible D gene is TRBD2 (5 bases). This CDR3 comprises 16 residues. Germline assignment: CDR1 SGHRS and CDR2 YFSETQ. Trimming removed 6 bases at V and 0 bases at J, with 17 bases between. The whole variable domain, filled in from reference TRBV5-1 and TRBJ2-3, reads KAGVTQTPRYLIKTRGQQVTLSCSPISGHRSVSWYQQTPGQGLQFLFEYFSETQRNKGNFPGRFSGRQFSNSRSEMNVSTLELGDSALYLCASTMIGVPSTDTQYFGPGTRLTVL.

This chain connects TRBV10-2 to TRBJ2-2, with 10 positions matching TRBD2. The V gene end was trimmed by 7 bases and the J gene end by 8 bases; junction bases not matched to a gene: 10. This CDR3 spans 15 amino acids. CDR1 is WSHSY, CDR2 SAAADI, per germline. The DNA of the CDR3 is TGCGCCAGCACCCTAAGCGGGGGGGCCGCTGGGGAGCTGTTTTTT. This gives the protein CASTLSGGAAGELFF.

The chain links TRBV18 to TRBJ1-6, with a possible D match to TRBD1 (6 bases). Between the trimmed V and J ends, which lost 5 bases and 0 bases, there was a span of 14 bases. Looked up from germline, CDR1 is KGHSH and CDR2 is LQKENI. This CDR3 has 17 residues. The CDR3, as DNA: TGTGCCAGCTCAGTCAGGGACACCGACTCCTATAATTCACCCCTCCACTTT. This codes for CASSVRDTDSYNSPLHF.